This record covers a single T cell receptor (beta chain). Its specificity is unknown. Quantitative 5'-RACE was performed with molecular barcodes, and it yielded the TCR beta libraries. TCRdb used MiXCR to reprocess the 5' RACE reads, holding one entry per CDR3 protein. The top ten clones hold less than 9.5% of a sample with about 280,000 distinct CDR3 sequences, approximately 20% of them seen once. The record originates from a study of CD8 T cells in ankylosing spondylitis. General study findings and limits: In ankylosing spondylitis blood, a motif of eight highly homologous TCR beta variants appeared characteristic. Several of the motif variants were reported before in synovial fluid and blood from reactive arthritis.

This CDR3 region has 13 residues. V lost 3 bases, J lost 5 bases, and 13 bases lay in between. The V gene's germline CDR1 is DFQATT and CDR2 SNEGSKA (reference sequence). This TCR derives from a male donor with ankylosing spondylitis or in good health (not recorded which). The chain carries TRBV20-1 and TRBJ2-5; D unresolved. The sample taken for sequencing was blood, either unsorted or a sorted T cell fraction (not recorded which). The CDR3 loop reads CSARLRRVETQYF. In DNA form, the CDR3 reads TGCAGTGCTAGGCTGCGACGCGTGGAGACCCAGTACTTC.